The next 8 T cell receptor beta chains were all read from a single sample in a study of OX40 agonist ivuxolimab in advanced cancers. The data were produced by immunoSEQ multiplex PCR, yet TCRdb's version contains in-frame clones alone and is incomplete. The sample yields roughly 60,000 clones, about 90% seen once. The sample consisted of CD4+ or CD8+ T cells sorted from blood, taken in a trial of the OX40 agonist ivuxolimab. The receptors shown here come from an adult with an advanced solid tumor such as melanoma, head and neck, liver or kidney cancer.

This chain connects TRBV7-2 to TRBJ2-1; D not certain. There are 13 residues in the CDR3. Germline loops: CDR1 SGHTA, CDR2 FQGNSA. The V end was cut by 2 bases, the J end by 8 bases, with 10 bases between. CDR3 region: CASSLSFIDEQFF. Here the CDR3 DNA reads TGTGCCAGCAGCTTATCGTTTATCGATGAGCAGTTCTTC.

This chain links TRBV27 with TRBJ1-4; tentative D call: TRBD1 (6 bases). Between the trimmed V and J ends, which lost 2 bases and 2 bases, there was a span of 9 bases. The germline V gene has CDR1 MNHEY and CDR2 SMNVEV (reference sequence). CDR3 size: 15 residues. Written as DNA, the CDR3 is TGTGCCAGCAGTTTAACACAGGGCACTAATGAAAAACTGTTTTTT. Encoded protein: CASSLTQGTNEKLFF.

The CDR3 DNA sequence: TGCGCCAGCAGCCTGGCTAACTCTGGAAACACCATATATTTT. The encoded protein is CASSLANSGNTIYF. The chain couples TRBV5-1 to TRBJ1-3; D gene ambiguous. V lost 4 bases to trimming and J lost 0 bases, with 8 bases between them. This CDR3 comprises 14 residues. Per germline, CDR1 SGHRS and CDR2 YFSETQ.

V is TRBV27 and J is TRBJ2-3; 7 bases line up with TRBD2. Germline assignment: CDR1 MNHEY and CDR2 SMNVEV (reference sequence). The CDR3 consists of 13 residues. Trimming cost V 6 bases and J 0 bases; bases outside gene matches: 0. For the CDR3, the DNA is TGTGCCAGCAGGCGGGGGAGCACAGATACGCAGTATTTT. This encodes CASRRGSTDTQYF.

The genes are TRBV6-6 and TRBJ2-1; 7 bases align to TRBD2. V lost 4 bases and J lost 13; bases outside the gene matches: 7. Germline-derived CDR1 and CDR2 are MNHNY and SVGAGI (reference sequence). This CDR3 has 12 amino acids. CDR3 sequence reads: CASSSRLAAQFF. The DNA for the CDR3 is TGTGCCAGCAGTTCCAGACTAGCAGCCCAGTTCTTC.

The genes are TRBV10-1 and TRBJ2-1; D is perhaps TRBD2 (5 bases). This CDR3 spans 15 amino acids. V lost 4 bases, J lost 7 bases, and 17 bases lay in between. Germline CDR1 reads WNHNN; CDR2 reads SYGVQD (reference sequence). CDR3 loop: CASSGPGLGENEQFF. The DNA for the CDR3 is TGCGCCAGCAGTGGCCCGGGCTTGGGAGAAAATGAGCAGTTCTTC.

CDR3 residues: CASILGQDNQPQHF. The CDR3 DNA sequence: TGTGCCAGCATCTTGGGACAGGACAATCAGCCCCAGCATTTT. The rearrangement joins TRBV28 to TRBJ1-5; TRBD1 aligns across 8 bases. Germline-derived CDR1 and CDR2 are MDHEN and SYDVKM. V was pared by 7 bases and J by 3 bases, with 5 bases of the junction left unmatched. The CDR3 contains 14 residues.

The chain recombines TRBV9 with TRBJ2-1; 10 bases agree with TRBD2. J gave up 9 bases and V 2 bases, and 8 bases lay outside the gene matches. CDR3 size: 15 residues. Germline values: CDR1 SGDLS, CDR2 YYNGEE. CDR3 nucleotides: TGTGCCAGCAGCGTCGCTAGCGGGAGATGGGTTGAGCAGTTCTTC. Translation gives CASSVASGRWVEQFF.